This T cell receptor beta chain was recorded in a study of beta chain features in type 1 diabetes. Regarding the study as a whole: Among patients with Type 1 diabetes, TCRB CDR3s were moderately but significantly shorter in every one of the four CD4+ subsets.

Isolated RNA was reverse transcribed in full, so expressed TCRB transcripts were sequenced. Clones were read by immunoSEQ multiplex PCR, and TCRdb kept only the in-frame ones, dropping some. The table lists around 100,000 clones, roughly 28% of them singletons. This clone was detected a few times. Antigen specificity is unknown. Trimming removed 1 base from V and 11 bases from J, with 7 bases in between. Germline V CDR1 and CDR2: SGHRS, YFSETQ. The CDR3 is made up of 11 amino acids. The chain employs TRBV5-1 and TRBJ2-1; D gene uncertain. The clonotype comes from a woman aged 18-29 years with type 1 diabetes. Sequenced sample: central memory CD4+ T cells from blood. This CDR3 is CASSLLGQQFF. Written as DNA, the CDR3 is TGCGCCAGCAGCTTGTTGGGCCAGCAGTTCTTC.